This TCR beta chain emerged from a study of PD-1 blockade in mismatch repair-deficient tumors. Study-wide results and caveats: Tumor-resident clones, often undetectable pretreatment in blood, expanded then contracted after pembrolizumab.

All patients were mismatch repair deficient, assessed by either PCR or immunohistochemistry. TCR sequencing covered a few patients who responded to pembrolizumab. From germline, CDR1 is MNHEY and CDR2 SMNVEV (reference sequence). The CDR3 is 15 amino acids. The V gene end was trimmed by 5 bases and the J gene end by 4 bases; junction bases not matched to a gene: 5. The assay was immunoSEQ multiplex PCR, and TCRdb's table has in-frame clones only and misses some. Among some 45,000 clones listed, over 75% were seen once. The table lists this clone with a few counts. The antigen remains unidentified. This TCR came from an adult with mismatch repair-deficient cancer. Material: PBMCs, obtained before pembrolizumab treatment. This chain joins TRBV27 and TRBJ2-7, with 13 bases matching TRBD2. The CDR3 nucleotides are TGTGCCAGCAGTCTCGGGACTAGCGGGACATACGAGCAGTACTTC. Protein sequence: CASSLGTSGTYEQYF.